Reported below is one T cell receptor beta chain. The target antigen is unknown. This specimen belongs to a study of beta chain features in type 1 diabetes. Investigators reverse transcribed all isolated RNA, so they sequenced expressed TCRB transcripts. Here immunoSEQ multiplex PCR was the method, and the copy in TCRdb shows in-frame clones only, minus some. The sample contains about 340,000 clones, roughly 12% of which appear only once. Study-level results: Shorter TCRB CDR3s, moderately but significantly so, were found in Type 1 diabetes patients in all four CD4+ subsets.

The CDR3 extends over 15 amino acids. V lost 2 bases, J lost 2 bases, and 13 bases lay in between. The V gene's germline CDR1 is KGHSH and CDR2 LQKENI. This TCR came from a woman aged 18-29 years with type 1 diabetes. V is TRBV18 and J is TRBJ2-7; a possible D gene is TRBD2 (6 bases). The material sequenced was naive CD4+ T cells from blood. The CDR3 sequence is CASSPSRGSTYEQYF. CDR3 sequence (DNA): TGTGCCAGCTCACCATCTCGGGGGAGCACCTACGAGCAGTACTTC. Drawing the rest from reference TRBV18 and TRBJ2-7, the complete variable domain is NAGVMQNPRHLVRRRGQEARLRCSPMKGHSHVYWYRQLPEEGLKFMVYLQKENIIDESGMPKERFSAEFPKEGPSILRIQQVVRGDSAAYFCASSPSRGSTYEQYFGPGTRLTVT.